The text below deals with one TCR beta chain. What this receptor recognizes is not known. Per-nucleotide qualities are absent, and no much larger clonotype sits a single base away. High-throughput TCR beta sequencing profiled peripheral blood CD8+ and CD4+ T cells from healthy donors, Susac syndrome patients and multiple sclerosis patients. Multiple sclerosis controls were treatment-naive patients with stable or active relapsing-remitting disease fulfilling revised McDonald criteria. Bulk CD8+ and CD4+ T cells were purified by magnetic negative isolation, while CD8+ TEMRA cells were enriched using FACS. Blood was drawn into EDTA tubes, processed within 24 hours, and PBMCs were isolated by density gradient centrifugation. PBMCs intended for TCR sequencing were frozen in liquid nitrogen and were later thawed in a 37 degrees C water bath. The sorted or isolated CD4+, CD8+ and CD8+ TEMRA cells reached a purity of at least 90%.

This specimen belongs to a study of CD8 T cells in Susac syndrome (dated by TCRdb to between 2018 and 2021). Regarding the research as a whole: Repertoire sequencing was used to test whether CD8+ T cell activation and differentiation in Susac syndrome was antigen driven. Clonality of the CD8+ T cell repertoire was compared between over 10 healthy donors, roughly 14 Susac syndrome patients and under 16 multiple sclerosis patients. Study-wide conclusions, independent of this receptor: The study acknowledged that relatively few individuals were included in the TCR sequencing and HLA analysis.

RNA was extracted using the RNeasy kit, and roughly 0.45 to 1 microgram was reverse transcribed with random hexamers. The immunoSEQ multiplex PCR assay, which covers 54 Vbeta and 13 Jbeta segments, was used to amplify TCR beta CDR3 regions. Bias from PCR amplification was corrected by using a synthetic template baseline for primer optimization and for computational correction. Per the original workflow: Reads were annotated to V, D and J genes according to IMGT and were analyzed with immunoSEQ Analyzer, with only productive sequences retained. Clonality was calculated as one minus the Shannon entropy normalized by log2 of the number of productive unique sequences. For each patient and control, public and private clones were evaluated within the 100 most prevalent clones. Clones were defined as Susac-specific when absent from the healthy and MS cohorts, from fewer than 1,200 published viral clones and from other ImmuneACCESS disease sequences. Clones were called with MiXCR by TCRdb after fastp trimmed the public reads at Q25, and only in-frame beta chains were retained. Each record represents a unique CDR3 protein, reported with the most common genes and DNA among its rows. The V and J calls follow TCRdb's processing rather than the paper's. Present in this sample are roughly 140,000 distinct CDR3 sequences, around 95% of which were seen just once. Around 0.15% of the sample rests with the top ten.

Input material: CD8+ T cells from PBMCs. The receptor was derived from a human donor with multiple sclerosis.

The base sequence is TGTGCCAGCAGTCGGCCGAGGGATACGCAGTATTTT. This translates into CASSRPRDTQYF. The sequence links TRBV5-6 to TRBJ2-3; the D segment cannot be called with confidence. The CDR3 spans 12 residues, from the cysteine through the phenylalanine. The retained sequence is limited to the CDR3, 36 bases, with the frame set at the first base. V drops 5 bases and J drops 6 bases, leaving 10 bases in between. In the germline V gene, CDR1 corresponds to SGHDT and CDR2 to YYEEEE. The variable domain in full, with residues beyond the CDR3 obtained from the reference TRBV5-6 and TRBJ2-3 genes, is DAGVTQSPTHLIKTRGQQVTLRCSPKSGHDTVSWYQQALGQGPQFIFQYYEEEERQRGNFPDRFSGHQFPNYSSELNVNALLLGDSALYLCASSRPRDTQYFGPGTRLTVL.